This T cell receptor beta chain was documented in a study of T-cell memory formation after mild COVID-19. Study details: For the most part, TCR clusters were specific to one donor. Study findings and constraints: Contracting clones, day 15 to 85, had balanced CD4/CD8, and later expanders favored CD4+.

TCRdb redid the calling of the 5' RACE reads with MiXCR, one entry per CDR3 protein. The repertoire consists of tens of thousands of distinct CDR3 sequences, with approximately 7.4% occurring once and the leading ten covering 12% to 15%. The CDR3 extends over 15 amino acids. Trimming shortened V by 1 base and J by 6 bases, and 13 bases separated the two germline ends. Per germline, CDR1 LGHNA and CDR2 YSLEER. This clonotype was seen at least ten times. Its antigen is as yet unknown. Sequencing used PBMCs or a T cell subset sorted from them (not recorded which). This sequence was found in an adult woman who had mild COVID-19 (a few samples of this study predate the infection). Cell type and time point are not known. The chain combines TRBV4-3 with TRBJ2-1; the D gene is possibly TRBD1 (5 bases). This CDR3 is CASSQGLGLSNEQFF. In DNA form, the CDR3 reads TGCGCCAGCAGCCAAGGTTTGGGGCTGAGCAATGAGCAGTTCTTC.